This is a list of T cell receptor beta chains from one sample in a study of T-cell memory formation after mild COVID-19. Each CDR3 protein is one row after TCRdb ran MiXCR on the 5' RACE reads. Here the sample spans roughly 200,000 distinct CDR3 sequences, over 20% being singletons. The sequenced sample consisted of PBMCs or a T cell subset sorted from them (not recorded which). These receptor sequences come from an adult woman who had mild COVID-19 (a few samples of this study predate the infection). Cell type and time point are not known. Each CDR3 is given with its conserved first and last residue. A D gene is named only where the DNA matches it firmly. Expanded clones are given a class, and other clones once, few, many or no size at all.

D gene	J gene	V gene	clone size	CDR3 protein	CDR3 DNA
.	TRBJ2-7	TRBV7-9	few	CASSLIGGRYEQYF	TGTGCCAGCAGCTTAATCGGGGGGCGGTACGAGCAGTACTTC
TRBD1	TRBJ2-7	TRBV24-1	.	CATSDPRDRGYEQYF	TGTGCCACCAGTGATCCCCGGGACAGGGGGTACGAGCAGTACTTC
TRBD2	TRBJ2-3	TRBV2	.	CASFRTSRADTQYF	TGTGCCAGCTTTCGGACTAGCAGGGCAGATACGCAGTATTTT
.	TRBJ2-1	TRBV7-3	few	CASRVDGRNEQFF	TGTGCCAGCAGGGTGGACGGGCGTAATGAGCAGTTCTTC
TRBD2	TRBJ2-1	TRBV2	few	CASSEALQVAGIIEQFF	TGTGCCAGCAGTGAAGCGCTTCAGGTAGCGGGAATTATTGAGCAGTTCTTC
.	TRBJ2-3	TRBV20-1	.	CSARDGFGVTDTQYF	TGCAGTGCTAGAGATGGGTTCGGGGTCACAGATACGCAGTATTTT
.	TRBJ1-1	TRBV27	few	CASSSPRELNTEAFF	TGTGCCAGCAGTTCCCCCAGGGAGTTGAACACTGAAGCTTTCTTT
.	TRBJ1-1	TRBV5-6	few	CASSYDRRTNTEAFF	TGTGCCAGCAGCTATGACAGACGGACGAACACTGAAGCTTTCTTT
.	TRBJ2-1	TRBV11-2	.	CASSLAIEWESSYNEQFF	TGTGCCAGCAGCTTAGCAATTGAGTGGGAGAGCTCCTACAATGAGCAGTTCTTC
TRBD1	TRBJ1-1	TRBV12-3/TRBV12-4	once	CASSLAGGYTEAFF	TGTGCCAGCAGTTTGGCAGGGGGGTACACTGAAGCTTTCTTT